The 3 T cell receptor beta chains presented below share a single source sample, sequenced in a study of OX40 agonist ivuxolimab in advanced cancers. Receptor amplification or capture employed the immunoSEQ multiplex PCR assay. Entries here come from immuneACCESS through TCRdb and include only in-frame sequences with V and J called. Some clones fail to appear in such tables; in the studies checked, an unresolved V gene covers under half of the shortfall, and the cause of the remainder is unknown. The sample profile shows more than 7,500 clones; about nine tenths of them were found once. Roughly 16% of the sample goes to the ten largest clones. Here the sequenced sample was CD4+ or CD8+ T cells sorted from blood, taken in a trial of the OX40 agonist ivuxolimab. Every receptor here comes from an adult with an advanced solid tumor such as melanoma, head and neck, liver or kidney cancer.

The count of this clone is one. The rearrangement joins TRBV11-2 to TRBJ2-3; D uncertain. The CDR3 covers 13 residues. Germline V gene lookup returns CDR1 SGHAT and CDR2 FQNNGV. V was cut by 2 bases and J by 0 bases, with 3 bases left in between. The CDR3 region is CASSLSSTDTQYF. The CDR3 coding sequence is TGTGCCAGCAGCTTATCTAGCACAGATACGCAGTATTTT.

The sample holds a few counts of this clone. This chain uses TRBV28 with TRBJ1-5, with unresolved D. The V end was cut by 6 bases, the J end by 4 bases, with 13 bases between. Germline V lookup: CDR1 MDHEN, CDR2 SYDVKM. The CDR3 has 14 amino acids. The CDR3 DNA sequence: TGTGCCAGCAGGTTCCGGGGTCTTAATCAGCCCCAGCATTTT. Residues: CASRFRGLNQPQHF.

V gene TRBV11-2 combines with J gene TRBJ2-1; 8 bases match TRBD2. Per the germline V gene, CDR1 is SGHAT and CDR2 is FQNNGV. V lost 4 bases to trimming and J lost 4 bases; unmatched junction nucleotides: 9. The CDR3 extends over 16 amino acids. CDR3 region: CASSSLGSGIYNEQFF. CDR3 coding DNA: TGTGCCAGCAGCTCCTTGGGTAGCGGGATTTACAATGAGCAGTTCTTC.